This T cell receptor beta chain was sequenced during a study of blood T cells in healthy people across ages (dated by TCRdb to between 2014 and 2017). Context from the whole study: In model experiments, roughly one uniquely barcoded TCR beta cDNA molecule per two T cells was captured by template switching. To avoid experimental bias, donors of different ages were spread randomly across the sequencing lanes. Donors were grouped into four age groups: young (average 16 years), middle-aged (about 38), aged (approximately 58) and long-lived (approximately 78). Two additional independent replicas of 1 million unique cDNA reads from the same blood draw were analyzed for two donors (one aged 18 to 30 and one aged 80 or older). To track age-related changes in TCR beta repertoire diversity, the study relied on deep sequencing normalized with unique cDNA molecular identifiers.

This clonotype was detected only a few times. What antigen it recognizes has not been identified. No much larger clone is present one base from it, and per-base qualities are unavailable. To prepare the library, 5' RACE was applied. The instrument was an Illumina HiSeq 2500. A second roughly 6 to 11 cycle PCR used a sample-barcoded 5' primer and a J-beta primer mix. A template-switch 5' adaptor carrying 12 random nucleotides introduced a unique molecular identifier onto each TCR beta cDNA molecule. Each sample yielded at least 2.5 million CDR3-containing paired-end reads. First-strand cDNA was synthesized from all RNA with the Mint cDNA synthesis kit, primed by a TRBC-specific oligonucleotide. After uracil-DNA glycosylase treatment, a first 18-cycle PCR used universal primers M1SS and BC2_uni_R on all cDNA. For the original study's pipeline: For normalization, 1 million high-quality reads were randomly selected from each sample, with every read carrying a distinct molecular identifier. Reads with shared molecular identifiers were discarded instead of being binned into consensus sequences. MiTCR, with a Q25 quality threshold and the strictest error-elimination algorithm, was used for CDR3 identification, clonotype clustering and error correction. A nonparametric unseen species model with Euler transformation was used to estimate lower-bound total TCR beta diversity. TCRdb reprocessed the public reads (quality trimming at Q25 with fastp, clone calling with MiXCR) and kept in-frame beta chains. All rows with the same CDR3 protein become a single entry with the most common DNA and genes. None of the V and J calls come from the authors' own analysis; TCRdb made them. The sample profile shows about 290,000 distinct CDR3 sequences; roughly 27% of them were found once. 29% of the sample belongs to the ten largest clones.

The study at large found these results: The CMV infection status of donors was not known, potentially confounding age-related changes in expanded clonotypes. The percentage of naive T cells measured by flow cytometry correlated strongly with observed TCR beta diversity. Because profiling used bulk unsorted PBMCs, naive and antigen-experienced compartments could not be compared conclusively. Observed TCR beta diversity per million T cells fell roughly linearly with age, and a significant reduction was already apparent by age around 40. Estimates of total diversity based on one million sequenced T cells were regarded as lower bounds and as underestimates. Compared with the aged group, the long-lived group had more naive CD4+ T cells, fewer expanded clones and increased TCR diversity, suggesting age selection.

The roughly 38 donors, aged roughly 6 to 100 years, were systemically healthy Caucasian individuals from Russia. Each donor gave ten milliliters of peripheral blood, collected into EDTA-treated Vacutainer tubes. PBMCs were isolated by Ficoll-Paque density-gradient centrifugation, with at least 6 million obtained per sample. Total RNA, at least 6 micrograms per sample, was extracted from PBMCs with Trizol reagent. Naive CD45RAhigh/CD27high T cell percentages were measured by flow cytometry on a PBMC aliquot from every donor. Sequenced sample: blood. The sequence was collected from a woman aged 70-85 years in good health.

The CDR3 region: CASSKYQTGVLGETQYF. The bases read TGTGCCAGCAGCAAATACCAGACAGGGGTTTTGGGAGAGACCCAGTACTTC. The rearrangement joined TRBV21-1 to TRBJ2-5; the table's D call, TRBD1, has no DNA check behind it. TRBV21-1 corresponds to a pseudogene. There are 17 amino acids in the CDR3, from cysteine to phenylalanine inclusive. CDR3 DNA only is kept here, 51 bases in frame from base 1.